These T cell receptor beta chains were read from a single sample in a study of cytomegalovirus exposure and HLA in healthy donors. Repertoires were generated with immunoSEQ multiplex PCR, while TCRdb's copy carries only in-frame clones and drops some. The sample lists 100,000 to 150,000 clones; 76% were seen once. The sequencing input was PBMCs. These TCRs come from a female donor in good health and CMV-seropositive. Both conserved end residues are trimmed from each CDR3. The order of the fields is clone size, V gene, D gene, J gene, CDR3 protein. A D gene is named only where the DNA matches it firmly. Expanded clones get a size class; other rows say once, few or many, or leave the size out.

-	TRBV27	-	TRBJ2-2	ASSLLGANTGELF
-	TRBV19	-	TRBJ1-1	ASSYTRNTEAF
-	TRBV11-2	-	TRBJ1-1	ASSLDDTANTEAF
-	TRBV11-2	TRBD1	TRBJ2-7	ASSSMTGLGEQY
-	TRBV30	-	TRBJ2-1	AEARGLSYNEQF
-	TRBV27	TRBD2	TRBJ2-3	ASSFLVGGRNPDTQY
-	TRBV6-4	-	TRBJ2-2	ASSDPTESAGELF
-	TRBV5-1	-	TRBJ1-1	ASSLIGVVQGAEAF
few	TRBV5-6	-	TRBJ1-2	ASSLVLSLHGYT
-	TRBV4-1	TRBD2	TRBJ2-7	ASSQGRWEGSYEQY
few	TRBV27	-	TRBJ1-4	ASSLLGAATNEKLF
few	TRBV11-2	TRBD1	TRBJ1-1	ASSLGQGAEAF
-	TRBV10-3	-	-	AISDIADSQNYEQY
-	TRBV6-5	TRBD2	TRBJ2-5	ASSYFGTTQETQY
-	TRBV13	TRBD1	TRBJ2-7	ASSPGAGGPYEQY
-	TRBV18	-	TRBJ1-1	ASSQGTGANTEAF
-	TRBV4-2	-	TRBJ1-2	ASSQEAGRYGYT
once	TRBV7-6	TRBD1	TRBJ1-1	ASSSAGTGGEAF
-	TRBV4-1	-	TRBJ2-7	ASSQRGRPTYEQY
-	TRBV5-4	-	TRBJ1-2	ASSLGRVADYGYT
few	TRBV19	TRBD1	TRBJ2-1	ASSARDRGLDEQF
-	TRBV6-6	TRBD1	TRBJ1-5	ASSLGQSNQPQH
once	TRBV5-4	TRBD2	TRBJ2-5	ASSFASGAPKETQY